The clone carrying this T cell receptor beta chain was counted between two and nine times. The antigen remains unidentified. Each cDNA molecule carried a unique molecular identifier. TCRdb independently ran MiXCR on the 5' RACE reads; one entry per CDR3 protein. The table includes under 60,000 distinct CDR3 sequences, around 8% detected once. This sample was included in a study of early T cells in non-severe SARS-CoV-2 infection. About the research overall: Chains from this unsorted whole-blood bulk RNA could not be paired. Broader study findings: Private and CD4 specificities were missed by VDJdb matching, which favored anti-spike CD8 responses.

From germline, CDR1 is SGHVT and CDR2 SQSDAQ. This CDR3 spans 23 amino acids. Trimming at V came to 9 bases and at J to 0 bases, leaving 29 bases not matched to a gene. The sequenced sample consisted of whole blood. The sequence derives from an adult who was a healthcare worker with PCR-confirmed SARS-CoV-2 infection or an uninfected control (not recorded which). This chain connects TRBV7-4 to TRBJ2-1, with 10 nucleotides matching TRBD2. CDR3 sequence: CARPSGLTFLSGRQEDSYNEQFF. DNA of the CDR3: TGTGCCAGGCCGAGCGGTCTGACATTTCTTAGCGGGAGGCAGGAAGACTCCTACAATGAGCAGTTCTTC. The full variable domain, completed using reference TRBV7-4 and TRBJ2-1, is GAGVSQSPRYKVAKRGRDVALRCDSISGHVTLYWYRQTLGQGSEVLTYSQSDAQRDKSGRPSGRFSAERPERSVSTLKIQRTEQGDSAVYLCARPSGLTFLSGRQEDSYNEQFFGPGTRLTVL.